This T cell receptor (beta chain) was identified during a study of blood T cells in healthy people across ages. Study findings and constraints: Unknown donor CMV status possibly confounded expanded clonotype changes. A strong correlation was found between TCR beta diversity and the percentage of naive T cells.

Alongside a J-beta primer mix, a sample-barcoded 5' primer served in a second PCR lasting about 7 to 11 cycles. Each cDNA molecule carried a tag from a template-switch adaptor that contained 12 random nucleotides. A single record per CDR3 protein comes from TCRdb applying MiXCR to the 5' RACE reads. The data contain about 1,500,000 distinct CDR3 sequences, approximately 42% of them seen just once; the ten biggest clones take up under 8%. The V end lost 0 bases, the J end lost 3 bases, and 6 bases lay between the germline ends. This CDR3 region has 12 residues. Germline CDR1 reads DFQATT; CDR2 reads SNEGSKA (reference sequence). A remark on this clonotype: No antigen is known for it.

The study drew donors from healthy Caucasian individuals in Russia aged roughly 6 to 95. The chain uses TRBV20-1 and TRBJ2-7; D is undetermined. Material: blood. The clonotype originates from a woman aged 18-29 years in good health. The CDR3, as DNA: TGCAGTGCTAGAGATTTTGGCTACGAGCAGTACTTC. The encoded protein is CSARDFGYEQYF.